The 5 T cell receptor beta chains given below trace back to one sample, sequenced in a study of T cell responses to AZD1222 COVID-19 vaccine. Profiling relied on immunoSEQ multiplex PCR, and the TCRdb table lists in-frame clones only, not all of them. The table records 120,000 or so clones, roughly 88% of them present only once. The sample was peripheral blood, taken on day 0 of AZD1222 vaccination. Every receptor here comes from an adult in good health.

The table lists this clone with many counts. The genes are TRBV7-2 and TRBJ1-5; D ambiguous. V was cut by 3 bases and J by 1 base, with 7 bases left in between. CDR3 size: 14 residues. Germline V gives CDR1 SGHTA, CDR2 FQGNSA. CDR3 protein: CASSFGTSNQPQHF. The CDR3 nucleotides read TGTGCCAGCAGCTTCGGCACAAGCAATCAGCCCCAGCATTTT.

The chain has TRBV11-3 and TRBJ1-1, with D perhaps TRBD1 (6 bases). Germline values: CDR1 SGHNT, CDR2 YENEEA. The CDR3 has 17 amino acids. Trimming took off 0 bases at V and 4 bases at J, with 18 bases between the two ends. CDR3 region: CASSLDGSRGGGTEAFF. The DNA for the CDR3 is TGTGCCAGCAGCTTAGATGGGAGCAGGGGCGGGGGCACTGAAGCTTTCTTT. Based on the CDR3 plus reference TRBV11-3 and TRBJ1-1, the full variable domain is EAGVVQSPRYKIIEKKQPVAFWCNPISGHNTLYWYLQNLGQGPELLIRYENEEAVDDSQLPKDRFSAERLKGVDSTLKIQPAELGDSAVYLCASSLDGSRGGGTEAFFGQGTRLTVV.

This clone showed up just a few times. The chain joins TRBV28 to TRBJ1-1, with D perhaps TRBD1 (6 bases). In germline, CDR1 is MDHEN, CDR2 SYDVKM. This CDR3 comprises 17 residues. Deletions cut 9 bases from V and 0 bases from J, with 23 bases between. CDR3 nucleotide sequence: TGTGCCAGTCTTAACGTCGGGGGGCACCTTATGAACACTGAAGCTTTCTTT. Translation gives CASLNVGGHLMNTEAFF.

The V and J genes are TRBV11-2 and TRBJ1-5; no clear D. Germline assignment: CDR1 SGHAT and CDR2 FQNNGV. V shed 3 bases and J shed 10 bases, with 10 bases lying between them. The CDR3 has 12 amino acids. CDR3 nucleotides: TGTGCCAGCAGCTTTGTAGGTTCCCCCCAGCATTTT. Protein: CASSFVGSPQHF.

The chain joins TRBV7-6 to TRBJ2-1, with TRBD2 matching over 11 bases. CDR3 size: 15 residues. V lost 5 bases, J lost 4 bases, and 4 bases stayed unmatched. Germline assignment: CDR1 SGHVS and CDR2 FNYEAQ. The CDR3 protein is CASSVTSGVYNEQFF. In DNA, the CDR3 is TGTGCCAGCAGCGTGACTAGCGGGGTATACAATGAGCAGTTCTTC.